A selection of T cell receptor beta chains follows, all from one sample in a study of T-cell memory formation after mild COVID-19. TCRdb ran MiXCR on the 5' RACE reads and lists one entry per CDR3 protein. The profile covers fewer than 700,000 distinct CDR3 sequences, with 18% appearing a single time and around 13% taken by the ten largest. The specimen was PBMCs or a T cell subset sorted from them (not recorded which). These receptors all come from an adult woman who had mild COVID-19 (a few samples of this study predate the infection). Cell type and time point are not known. Both conserved end residues are part of each CDR3. A D gene is named only where the DNA matches it firmly. The size field is filled for only some rows; it gives once, few, many or a size class.

TRBJ2-7,NA,TRBV12-3/TRBV12-4,NA,12,TGTGCCAGCAGGGCCGAGGGACCCGAGCAGTACTTC,CASRAEGPEQYF
TRBJ2-5,few,TRBV12-3/TRBV12-4,TRBD2,17,TGTGCCAGCAGTCAGAGAGGGACTAGGCGGTCCCAAGAGACCCAGTACTTC,CASSQRGTRRSQETQYF
TRBJ2-5,NA,TRBV25-1,TRBD2,14,TGTGCCAGCAAAGCGGGATGGGTCCAAGAGACCCAGTACTTC,CASKAGWVQETQYF
TRBJ1-2,NA,TRBV12-3/TRBV12-4,NA,14,TGTGCCAGCAGTCCCCCCTGGCAGGGGTATGGCTACACCTTC,CASSPPWQGYGYTF
TRBJ2-1,few,TRBV24-1,NA,16,TGTGCCACCAGTGATTTGGGGAGCGGCACCTACAATGAGCAGTTCTTC,CATSDLGSGTYNEQFF
TRBJ2-5,NA,TRBV15,TRBD1,17,TGTGCCACCAGCACTTCGGGACAGGGTTTTAGGCGGGAGACCCAGTACTTC,CATSTSGQGFRRETQYF
TRBJ2-1,NA,TRBV3-1,TRBD2,16,TGTGCCAGCAGCCAACGAGCGGGAGGGCCGTCCAATGAGCAGTTCTTC,CASSQRAGGPSNEQFF
TRBJ2-2,NA,TRBV7-8,TRBD2,17,TGTGCCAGCAGCTCTCTGGGACTAGTGGAGGAGGCCGGGGAGCTGTTTTTT,CASSSLGLVEEAGELFF
TRBJ2-2,NA,TRBV7-3,NA,16,TGTGCCAGCAGCTCTACGGAGTTCGCGAACACCGGGGAGCTGTTTTTT,CASSSTEFANTGELFF
TRBJ2-1,many,TRBV20-1,NA,17,TGCAGTGCTAGAGTTCTCGGAGGCCTGAGCTCCTACAATGAGCAGTTCTTC,CSARVLGGLSSYNEQFF
TRBJ2-1,NA,TRBV5-1,TRBD2,13,TGCGCCAGCAGACGGACTAGCGACAATGAGCAGTTCTTC,CASRRTSDNEQFF
TRBJ2-5,NA,TRBV4-3,NA,14,TGCGCCAGCAGCCAGGGAGCTAGCAAAGAGACCCAGTACTTC,CASSQGASKETQYF
TRBJ2-1,NA,TRBV7-2,TRBD1,16,TGTGCCAGCACCCTCCTAGGGACAGGGGGGAATAATGAGCAGTTCTTC,CASTLLGTGGNNEQFF